The 31 T cell receptor beta chains in this list originate from one sample, sequenced in a study of cytomegalovirus exposure and HLA in healthy donors. TCRdb's table, derived via immunoSEQ multiplex PCR, lists solely in-frame clones and lacks some. The sample comprises 150,000 to 160,000 clones, around 84% of which are singletons, and approximately 2.2% rests with the top ten. The sequenced material came from PBMCs. The source is a human donor in good health.

V is TRBV9 and J is TRBJ1-1; D remains ambiguous. Trimming took 0 bases from V and 2 from J, leaving 14 bases between them. Germline V gene data show CDR1 as SGDLS and CDR2 as YYNGEE. This CDR3 has 16 amino acids. This chain's CDR3 is CASSVGSGSVNTEAFF. CDR3 coding DNA: TGTGCCAGCAGCGTAGGATCGGGGTCAGTTAACACTGAAGCTTTCTTT.

The V gene is TRBV5-4, the J gene TRBJ2-7; the match to TRBD1 covers 8 bases. The germline CDR1 and CDR2 sequences are SGHNT and YYREEE (reference sequence). The CDR3 is 15 residues long. V gave up 3 bases and J gave up 4 bases; unmatched junction bases: 9. CDR3 in DNA: TGTGCCAGCAGCTCACTATCAGGGGGCAGGTACGAGCAGTACTTC. It yields the protein CASSSLSGGRYEQYF.

The chain uses TRBV6-1 and TRBJ2-7, with 8 bases matching TRBD1. Germline trimming cut 6 bases from V and 5 bases from J; bases unmatched to any gene: 9. The CDR3 spans 14 residues. Germline V gene lookup returns CDR1 MNHNS and CDR2 SASEGT. The CDR3 DNA sequence: TGTGCCAGCAGAAGGACAGGGAAGCGTAACGAGCAGTACTTC. Protein sequence: CASRRTGKRNEQYF.

The genes are TRBV9 and TRBJ2-5, with a weak D call TRBD1 (6 bases). CDR3 length equals 13 residues. The V gene's germline CDR1 is SGDLS and CDR2 YYNGEE. Trimming pared 0 bases from V and 4 bases from J, leaving 7 bases between. The CDR3 loop reads CASSVEQGETQYF. The CDR3 DNA is TGTGCCAGCAGCGTAGAACAGGGAGAGACCCAGTACTTC.

This clone was observed a single time. This sequence joins TRBV5-4 and TRBJ2-5; possible D gene TRBD2, 5 bases. Per germline, CDR1 SGHNT and CDR2 YYREEE (reference sequence). V gave up 0 bases and J gave up 5 bases, with 17 bases separating them. CDR3 size: 16 residues. The CDR3 spells CASSLGLERSTETQYF. The DNA of the CDR3 is TGTGCCAGCAGCTTGGGATTGGAGCGGAGTACGGAGACCCAGTACTTC.

The CDR3 coding sequence is TGCGCCAGCGGAAAACTGCGGGAGGACCTCTACGAGCAGTACTTC. Translated: CASGKLREDLYEQYF. The V and J genes are TRBV5-1 and TRBJ2-7, with 8 bases fitting TRBD2. The CDR3 totals 15 residues. Germline V gives CDR1 SGHRS, CDR2 YFSETQ. J was trimmed by 3 bases and V by 7 bases; bases with no gene match: 12. Variable domain in full (rest from reference TRBV5-1 and TRBJ2-7): KAGVTQTPRYLIKTRGQQVTLSCSPISGHRSVSWYQQTPGQGLQFLFEYFSETQRNKGNFPGRFSGRQFSNSRSEMNVSTLELGDSALYLCASGKLREDLYEQYFGPGTRLTVT.

CDR3 amino acids: CATSGGGRTNTEAFF. The CDR3 nucleotides are TGTGCCACCAGCGGGGGAGGAAGGACGAACACTGAAGCTTTCTTT. The V call is TRBV15, the J call TRBJ1-1; a weak D match, TRBD1 (5 bases). The CDR3 has 15 amino acids. CDR1 and CDR2 (germline): LNHNV, YYDKDF (reference sequence). Between the trimmed V and J ends, which lost 5 bases and 1 base, there was a span of 14 bases.

The V call is TRBV5-6, the J call TRBJ2-7; 8 positions agree with TRBD2. Germline lookup yields CDR1 SGHDT and CDR2 YYEEEE. This CDR3 comprises 14 residues. V dropped 2 bases and J dropped 5; count of bases not matched to a gene: 6. The CDR3 nucleotides read TGTGCCAGCAGCTTCAGCGGGAGTCGTCACGAGCAGTACTTC. Translated: CASSFSGSRHEQYF.

About this clone: The same CDR3 is also encoded by other DNA sequences in this sample. This chain uses TRBV5-1 with TRBJ2-5; 10 bases agree with TRBD1. The V gene's germline CDR1 is SGHRS and CDR2 YFSETQ. This CDR3 is 15 amino acids long. Losses at the gene ends were 0 bases for V and 1 base for J; bases not matched to a gene: 0. CDR3 sequence reads: CASSLGDRGQETQYF. The CDR3 DNA is TGCGCCAGCAGCTTGGGGGACAGGGGCCAAGAGACCCAGTACTTC.

V and J are TRBV7-9 and TRBJ1-1, with 8 bases fitting TRBD1. The germline V gene has CDR1 SEHNR and CDR2 FQNEAQ (reference sequence). This CDR3 comprises 15 residues. The V gene end was trimmed by 5 bases and the J gene end by 3 bases; junction bases not matched to a gene: 8. The CDR3 loop is CASSHPTGGHTEAFF. CDR3 bases: TGTGCCAGCAGCCATCCCACAGGGGGTCACACTGAAGCTTTCTTT.

J is TRBJ2-3 and V is TRBV5-1; D may be TRBD2 (5 bases). CDR1 SGHRS and CDR2 YFSETQ come from the germline V gene. V dropped 2 bases and J dropped 4 bases, with 11 bases sitting between them. This CDR3 is 14 amino acids long. The CDR3 spells CASSFLLAPDTQYF. For the CDR3, the DNA is TGCGCCAGCAGCTTCCTTCTAGCCCCAGATACGCAGTATTTT.

The chain is built from TRBV7-8 and TRBJ2-5, with D unresolved. Germline V CDR1 and CDR2: SGHVS, FQNEAQ. The ends were cut back, 5 bases at V and 4 bases at J, with 14 bases in the middle. This CDR3 region has 14 residues. The CDR3 loop is CASSPASGSETQYF. DNA for the CDR3: TGTGCCAGCAGCCCAGCGTCTGGTTCAGAGACCCAGTACTTC.

The genes are TRBV6-1 and TRBJ1-1; 10 nucleotides line up with TRBD1. The length of the CDR3 is 11 residues. After removal of 5 bases from V and 10 bases from J, the junction contained 1 base not matched to a gene. Per germline, CDR1 MNHNS and CDR2 SASEGT. The CDR3 sequence is CASSWDRGAFF. DNA for the CDR3: TGTGCCAGCAGTTGGGACAGGGGAGCTTTCTTT.

The gene calls are TRBV10-3 and TRBJ1-2; 8 bases match TRBD1. The length of the CDR3 is 15 residues. V dropped 10 bases and J dropped 2; count of bases not matched to a gene: 12. CDR1 ENHRY and CDR2 SYGVKD come from the germline V gene. The CDR3 spells CATSQGQGANYGYTF. The CDR3 nucleotides read TGTGCCACCAGCCAAGGGCAGGGGGCAAACTATGGCTACACCTTC.

The chain recombines TRBV5-1 with TRBJ1-6, with 7 nucleotides matching TRBD1. V dropped 4 bases and J dropped 7; count of bases not matched to a gene: 8. The CDR3 is made up of 15 amino acids. Per the germline V gene, CDR1 is SGHRS and CDR2 is YFSETQ. The CDR3, as DNA: TGCGCCAGCAGCCGGTGGACAGGAAACAATTCACCCCTCCACTTT. It encodes CASSRWTGNNSPLHF.

The chain combines TRBV7-2 with TRBJ1-1; no clear D. V was trimmed by 2 bases and J by 1 base, leaving 8 bases between them. CDR3 length: 14 residues. Germline V gene data show CDR1 as SGHTA and CDR2 as FQGNSA. The CDR3 region is CASSLTGSNTEAFF. CDR3 sequence (DNA): TGTGCCAGCAGCTTAACGGGATCGAACACTGAAGCTTTCTTT. Combining the CDR3 with reference TRBV7-2 and TRBJ1-1 gives the whole variable domain GAGVSQSPSNKVTEKGKDVELRCDPISGHTALYWYRQSLGQGLEFLIYFQGNSAPDKSGLPSDRFSAERTGGSVSTLTIQRTQQEDSAVYLCASSLTGSNTEAFFGQGTRLTVV.

The chain carries TRBV5-8 and TRBJ2-3; the D gene is possibly TRBD1 (6 bases). Trimming removed 3 bases from V and 5 bases from J, with 22 bases in between. The CDR3 loop spans 17 amino acids. Per the germline V gene, CDR1 is SGHTS and CDR2 is YDEGEE. The CDR3 reads CASSYRGGGAWGDTQYF. The CDR3 nucleotides are TGTGCCAGCAGCTACCGAGGTGGGGGCGCATGGGGAGATACGCAGTATTTT.

The V call is TRBV15, the J call TRBJ2-2; TRBD2 agrees at 10 bases. Germline CDR1 reads LNHNV; CDR2 reads YYDKDF (reference sequence). The V gene end was trimmed by 1 base and the J gene end by 6 bases; junction bases not matched to a gene: 5. The CDR3 contains 16 residues. CDR3 loop: CATSRVSSGGAGELFF. CDR3 DNA sequence: TGTGCCACCAGCAGAGTGTCTAGCGGGGGAGCCGGGGAGCTGTTTTTT.

This clone has only a few counts. V and J are TRBV15 and TRBJ1-1; D not resolved. The V end was cut by 5 bases, the J end by 3 bases, with 10 bases between. CDR1 and CDR2 from the germline V gene are LNHNV and YYDKDF (reference sequence). The CDR3 contains 13 residues. CDR3 bases: TGTGCCACCAGCTATCGGGTGGACACTGAAGCTTTCTTT. It encodes CATSYRVDTEAFF.

The chain links TRBV5-6 to TRBJ2-1, with 13 nucleotides matching TRBD2. The V gene's germline CDR1 is SGHDT and CDR2 YYEEEE. This CDR3 region has 19 residues. V lost 3 bases to trimming and J lost 3 bases; unmatched junction nucleotides: 12. As DNA, the CDR3 is TGTGCCAGCAGCTCGGCCGGGACTAGCGGGAAATTTTTCTACAATGAGCAGTTCTTC. This translates into CASSSAGTSGKFFYNEQFF.

V and J are TRBV15 and TRBJ1-1, with 7 bases lining up with TRBD1. J lost 2 bases, V lost 3 bases, and 12 bases had no gene match. Germline CDR1 LNHNV, CDR2 YYDKDF (reference sequence). This CDR3 region has 17 residues. This chain's CDR3 is CATSRRGTTGRNTEAFF. The CDR3 bases are TGTGCCACCAGCAGGCGAGGGACGACAGGGAGAAACACTGAAGCTTTCTTT.

The V and J genes are TRBV27 and TRBJ2-6; 12 nucleotides line up with TRBD1. Germline V gene lookup returns CDR1 MNHEY and CDR2 SMNVEV (reference sequence). After removal of 7 bases from V and 2 bases from J, the junction contained 12 bases not matched to a gene. CDR3 size: 19 residues. The CDR3 bases are TGTGCCAGCACCTATGGCCCGGGACAGGGGGCTACTGGGGCCAACGTCCTGACTTTC. Translating it yields CASTYGPGQGATGANVLTF.

V is TRBV5-4 and J is TRBJ2-2; weak D call: TRBD1 (6 bases). V gave up 4 bases and J gave up 0 bases, with 13 bases separating them. CDR3 length: 16 amino acids. CDR1 SGHNT and CDR2 YYREEE come from the germline V gene (reference sequence). This CDR3 is CASSPRTASNTGELFF. The CDR3 region has the DNA TGTGCCAGCAGCCCGCGGACAGCCTCGAACACCGGGGAGCTGTTTTTT.

This chain links TRBV29-1 with TRBJ2-3; TRBD1 might be the D (6 bases). V was shortened by 3 bases and J by 7 bases, with 8 bases between the two germline ends. The CDR3 spans 11 residues. Germline V gene sequence: CDR1 SQVTM, CDR2 ANQGSEA. CDR3 sequence: CSVDRGNTQYF. The CDR3 coding sequence is TGCAGCGTTGACAGGGGTAATACGCAGTATTTT.

The chain combines TRBV6-5 with TRBJ1-2; 7 nucleotides match TRBD1. The junction had 2 bases not matched to a gene; V was cut back by 6 bases and J by 7 bases. From germline, CDR1 is MNHEY and CDR2 SVGAGI. The CDR3 consists of 11 residues. DNA of the CDR3: TGTGCCAGCAGCCAGGGGGGTGGCTACACCTTC. It codes for CASSQGGGYTF.

This chain links TRBV30 with TRBJ2-3, with no clear D. Trimming took off 4 bases at V and 0 bases at J, with 14 bases between the two ends. The CDR3 length is 15 residues. Germline V gene sequence: CDR1 GTSNPN, CDR2 SVGIG (reference sequence). CDR3 coding DNA: TGTGCCTGGAAGTTACAACAGACCAGCACAGATACGCAGTATTTT. It codes for CAWKLQQTSTDTQYF.

This rearrangement joins TRBV19 to TRBJ2-4, with 8 bases aligning to TRBD1. V gave up 3 bases and J gave up 9 bases; unmatched junction bases: 10. This CDR3 spans 15 amino acids. CDR1 is LNHDA and CDR2 is SQIVND in the germline V gene (reference sequence). CDR3 in amino acids: CASSIRGRDEGIQYF. The CDR3 nucleotides read TGTGCCAGTAGTATCAGGGGGCGCGATGAGGGCATTCAGTACTTC.

J is TRBJ2-1 and V is TRBV2, with D possibly being TRBD1 (6 bases). The germline gives CDR1 SNHLY, CDR2 FYNNEI. With 4 bases removed from V and 5 bases from J, the gap between germline ends came to 15 bases. The CDR3 covers 15 residues. The CDR3 loop is CASSVARTVNNEQFF. In DNA form, the CDR3 reads TGTGCCAGCAGTGTTGCTAGGACAGTAAACAATGAGCAGTTCTTC.

This clone was found a few times. The genes are TRBV6-1 and TRBJ2-7; TRBD2 agrees at 11 bases. The germline gives CDR1 MNHNS, CDR2 SASEGT. After removal of 4 bases from V and 5 bases from J, the junction contained 7 bases not matched to a gene. There are 15 residues in the CDR3. The chain's CDR3 is CASSGSGGAVDEQYF. CDR3 sequence (DNA): TGTGCCAGCAGTGGTAGCGGGGGGGCGGTTGACGAGCAGTACTTC.

The rearrangement uses TRBV25-1 and TRBJ1-1; 8 bases are shared with TRBD1. In germline, CDR1 is MGHDK, CDR2 SYGVNS. This CDR3 is 14 amino acids long. The V segment lost 5 bases and the J segment 4 bases; nucleotides outside the gene matches: 6. The CDR3 loop reads CASSPRTGLTEAFF. The CDR3 DNA reads TGTGCCAGCAGTCCCCGGACAGGGCTCACTGAAGCTTTCTTT.

The chain joins TRBV5-1 to TRBJ2-1; 9 bases map to TRBD1. CDR1 is SGHRS, CDR2 YFSETQ, per germline. Trimming cost V 5 bases and J 7 bases; bases outside gene matches: 10. The CDR3 contains 15 residues. CDR3 nucleotide sequence: TGCGCCAGCAGAGCTACGGACAGGGGTATGAATGAGCAGTTCTTC. This codes for CASRATDRGMNEQFF.